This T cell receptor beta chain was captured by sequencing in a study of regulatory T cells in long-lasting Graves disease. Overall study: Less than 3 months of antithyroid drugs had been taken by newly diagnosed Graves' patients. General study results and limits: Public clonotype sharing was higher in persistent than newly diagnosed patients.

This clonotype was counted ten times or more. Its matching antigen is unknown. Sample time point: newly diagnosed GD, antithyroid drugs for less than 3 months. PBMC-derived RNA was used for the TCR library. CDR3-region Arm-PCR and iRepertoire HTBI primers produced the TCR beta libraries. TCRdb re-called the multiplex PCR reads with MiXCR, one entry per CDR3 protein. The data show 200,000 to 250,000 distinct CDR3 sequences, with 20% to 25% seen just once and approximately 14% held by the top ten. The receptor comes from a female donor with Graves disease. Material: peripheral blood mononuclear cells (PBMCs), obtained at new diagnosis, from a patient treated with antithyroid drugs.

The CDR3: CSARFAATINHYEQYF. The CDR3 region has the DNA TGCAGTGCTAGATTCGCGGCCACCATAAATCACTACGAGCAGTACTTC. The genes are TRBV20-1 and TRBJ2-7; no clear D gene. The V end lost 2 bases, the J end lost 3 bases, and 20 bases lay between the germline ends. Per the germline V gene, CDR1 is DFQATT and CDR2 is SNEGSKA (reference sequence). This CDR3 comprises 16 residues.